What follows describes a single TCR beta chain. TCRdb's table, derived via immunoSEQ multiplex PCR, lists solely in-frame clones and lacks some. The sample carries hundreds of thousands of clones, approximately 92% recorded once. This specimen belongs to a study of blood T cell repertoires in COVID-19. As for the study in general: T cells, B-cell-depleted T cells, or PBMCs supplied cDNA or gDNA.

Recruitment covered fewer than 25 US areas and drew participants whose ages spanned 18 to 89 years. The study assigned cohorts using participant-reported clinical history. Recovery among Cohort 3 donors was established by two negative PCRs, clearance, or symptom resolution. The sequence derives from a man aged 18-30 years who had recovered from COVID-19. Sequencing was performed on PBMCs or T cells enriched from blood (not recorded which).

The CDR3 region has the DNA TGTGCCAGCAGCTTAGCGTTGGTGGGCCCTGGTGCGGGGCAGTTCTTC. Protein product: CASSLALVGPGAGQFF. This chain links TRBV7-9 with TRBJ2-1; perhaps TRBD2 as D (5 bases). CDR1 is SEHNR, CDR2 FQNEAQ, per germline (reference sequence). V was clipped by 0 bases and J by 12 bases, with 21 bases between them. The CDR3 runs 16 residues. Filled out from reference TRBV7-9 and TRBJ2-1, the complete variable domain reads DTGVSQNPRHKITKRGQNVTFRCDPISEHNRLYWYRQTLGQGPEFLTYFQNEAQLEKSRLLSDRFSAERPKGSFSTLEIQRTEQGDSAMYLCASSLALVGPGAGQFFGPGTRLTVL.